The T cell receptor beta chain described here comes from a study of long-term antiretroviral therapy in people with HIV. Whole-study results and caveats: HIV repertoires spanned tighter CDR3 length ranges than controls did. Dominating the repertoire at all time points were the clones that expanded before ART.

None of the participants with HIV were treated outside the United States. Samples held roughly 0.95-10 million cryopreserved PBMC before DNA extraction. V shed 7 bases and J 0 bases; nucleotides not matched to a gene: 7. This CDR3 has 14 amino acids. Germline V CDR1 and CDR2: SQVTM, ANQGSEA. To note about this clone: Its cognate antigen is unknown.

Survey-level resolution applied to immunoSEQ assay v3.0. TCRdb's table, derived via immunoSEQ multiplex PCR, lists solely in-frame clones and lacks some. This table has approximately 18,000 clones, about 89% appearing once. V usage is TRBV29-1 and J usage is TRBJ1-1; TRBD1 matches at 8 bases. The TCR sequence derives from a middle-aged woman with HIV. The sequencing here drew on unsorted PBMCs, taken 0.6 years after starting antiretroviral therapy. CDR3 DNA: TGCAGCGCTCGCCGGGACAGGATGAACACTGAAGCTTTCTTT. Protein sequence: CSARRDRMNTEAFF.